The 5 T cell receptor beta chains below all came from one sample that was sequenced in a study of blood T cell repertoires in COVID-19. Sequencing was performed with immunoSEQ multiplex PCR; in TCRdb, only in-frame clones are kept and a portion is missing. The sample yields roughly 380,000 clones, roughly 84% seen once. The specimen sequenced was PBMCs or T cells enriched from blood (not recorded which). The receptors shown here come from a woman between 25 and 40 years old who had recovered from COVID-19.

The rearrangement uses TRBV5-6 and TRBJ1-2; the D gene is possibly TRBD1 (5 bases). Germline CDR1 is SGHDT and CDR2 is YYEEEE. The V end lost 5 bases, the J end lost 0 bases, and 20 bases lay between the germline ends. The CDR3 has 17 amino acids. For the CDR3, the DNA is TGTGCCAGCAGTCCCCTTTTCGACAGTAACGCTAACTATGGCTACACCTTC. It translates to CASSPLFDSNANYGYTF.

The chain employs TRBV6-2 or TRBV6-3 and TRBJ2-7; possible D gene TRBD2, 5 bases. V lost 6 bases, J lost 3 bases, and 15 bases lay in between. The germline V gene encodes CDR1 MNHEY and CDR2 SVGEGT. The CDR3 is made up of 14 amino acids. CDR3 protein: CASSSVTGNYEQYF. In nucleotides, the CDR3 is TGTGCCAGCAGCTCGGTAACGGGGAACTACGAGCAGTACTTC.

About this clone itself: In the same sample, other DNA sequences code for this CDR3. The chain uses TRBV19 and TRBJ1-4; TRBD1 agrees at 7 bases. The germline V gene encodes CDR1 LNHDA and CDR2 SQIVND (reference sequence). V shed 3 bases and J 3 bases; nucleotides not matched to a gene: 1. CDR3 length: 14 amino acids. The CDR3 bases are TGTGCCAGTAGTATTGGGACAGCTAATGAAAAACTGTTTTTT. It encodes CASSIGTANEKLFF.

The chain combines TRBV4-1 with TRBJ2-7; 9 bases are shared with TRBD1. CDR1 MGHRA and CDR2 YSYEKL come from the germline V gene. Unmatched junction bases numbered 12, after V lost 2 bases and J lost 4 bases. The CDR3 extends over 17 amino acids. The CDR3 nucleotides are TGCGCCAGCAGCCAAAGGGCTACCGGGACAGGGACGTACGAGCAGTACTTC. Its translation is CASSQRATGTGTYEQYF.

The chain recombines TRBV10-3 with TRBJ1-5, with 11 positions matching TRBD1. V lost 6 bases and J lost 7; bases outside the gene matches: 5. Germline-derived CDR1 and CDR2 are ENHRY and SYGVKD. The CDR3 has 14 amino acids. CDR3 protein: CAISQGQGDQPQHF. The CDR3 DNA follows: TGTGCCATCAGCCAGGGACAGGGGGACCAGCCCCAGCATTTT.